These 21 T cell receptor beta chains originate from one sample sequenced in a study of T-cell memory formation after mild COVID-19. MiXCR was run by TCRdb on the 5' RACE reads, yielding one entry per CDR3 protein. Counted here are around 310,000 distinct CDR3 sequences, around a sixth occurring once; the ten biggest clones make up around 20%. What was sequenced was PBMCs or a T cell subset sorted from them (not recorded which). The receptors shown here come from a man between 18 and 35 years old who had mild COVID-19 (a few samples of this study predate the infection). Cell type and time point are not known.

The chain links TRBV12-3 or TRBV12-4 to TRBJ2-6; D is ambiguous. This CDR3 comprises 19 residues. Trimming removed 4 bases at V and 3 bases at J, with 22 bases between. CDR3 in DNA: TGTGCCAGCAGTTACCTCAGTTGGGGAAATTATGGTGGGGCCAACGTCCTGACTTTC. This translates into CASSYLSWGNYGGANVLTF.

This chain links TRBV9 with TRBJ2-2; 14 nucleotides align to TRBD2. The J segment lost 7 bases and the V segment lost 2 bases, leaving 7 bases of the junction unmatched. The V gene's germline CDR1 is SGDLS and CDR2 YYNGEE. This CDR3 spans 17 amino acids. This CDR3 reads CASSVRTSGGSSGELFF. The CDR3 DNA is TGTGCCAGCAGCGTCCGGACTAGCGGGGGGTCGAGCGGGGAGCTGTTTTTT.

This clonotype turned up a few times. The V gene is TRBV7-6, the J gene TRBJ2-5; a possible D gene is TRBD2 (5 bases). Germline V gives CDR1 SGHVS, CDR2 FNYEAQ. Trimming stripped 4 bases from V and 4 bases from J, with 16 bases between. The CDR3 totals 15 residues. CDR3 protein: CASSSPRGLGETQYF. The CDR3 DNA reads TGTGCCAGCAGCTCCCCACGAGGGCTCGGAGAGACCCAGTACTTC.

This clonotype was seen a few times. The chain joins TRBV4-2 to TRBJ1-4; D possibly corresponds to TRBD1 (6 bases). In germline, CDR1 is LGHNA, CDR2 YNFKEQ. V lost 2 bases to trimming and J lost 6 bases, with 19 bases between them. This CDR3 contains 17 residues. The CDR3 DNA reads TGTGCCAGCAGCCAACTAAAAAGGGGGAAGGATTATGAAAAACTGTTTTTT. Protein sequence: CASSQLKRGKDYEKLFF.

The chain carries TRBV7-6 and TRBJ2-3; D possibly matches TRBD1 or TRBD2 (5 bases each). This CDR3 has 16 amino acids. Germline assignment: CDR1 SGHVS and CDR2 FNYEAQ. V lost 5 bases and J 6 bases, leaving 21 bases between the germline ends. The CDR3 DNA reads TGTGCCAGCAGCCCGAGGGACCTTTCAGGCGTCGATACGCAGTATTTT. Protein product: CASSPRDLSGVDTQYF.

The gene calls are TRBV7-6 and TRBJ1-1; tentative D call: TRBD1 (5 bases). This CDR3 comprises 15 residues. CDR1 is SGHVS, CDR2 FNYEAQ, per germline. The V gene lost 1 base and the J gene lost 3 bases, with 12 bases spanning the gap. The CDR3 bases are TGTGCCAGCAGCTTAGACGCCTCGGGGGACACTGAAGCTTTCTTT. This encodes CASSLDASGDTEAFF.

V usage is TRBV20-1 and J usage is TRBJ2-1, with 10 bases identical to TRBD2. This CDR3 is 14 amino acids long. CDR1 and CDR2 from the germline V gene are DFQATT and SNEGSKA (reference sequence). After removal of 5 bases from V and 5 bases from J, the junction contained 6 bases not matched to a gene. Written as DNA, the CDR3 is TGCAGTGCTGACCGGACTAGCGGCAACAATGAGCAGTTCTTC. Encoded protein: CSADRTSGNNEQFF.

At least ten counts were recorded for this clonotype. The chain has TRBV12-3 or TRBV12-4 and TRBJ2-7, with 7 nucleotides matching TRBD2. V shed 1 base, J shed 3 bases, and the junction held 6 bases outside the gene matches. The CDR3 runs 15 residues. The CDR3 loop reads CASSLGASGFYEQYV. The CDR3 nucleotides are TGTGCCAGCAGTTTAGGGGCTAGCGGATTCTACGAGCAGTACGTC.

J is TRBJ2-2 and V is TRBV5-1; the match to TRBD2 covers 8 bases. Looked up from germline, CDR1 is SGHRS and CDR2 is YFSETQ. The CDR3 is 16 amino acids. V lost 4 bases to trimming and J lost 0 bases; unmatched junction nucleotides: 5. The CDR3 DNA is TGCGCCAGCAGCGAAAGCGGGGGCCCGAACACCGGGGAGCTGTTTTTT. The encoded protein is CASSESGGPNTGELFF.

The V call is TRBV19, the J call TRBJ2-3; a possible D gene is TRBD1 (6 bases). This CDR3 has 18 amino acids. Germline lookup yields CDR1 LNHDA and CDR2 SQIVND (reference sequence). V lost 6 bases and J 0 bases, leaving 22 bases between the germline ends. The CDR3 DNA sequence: TGTGCCAGTAGCCCACAGGGACCTCGGGGCTTTAGCACAGATACGCAGTATTTT. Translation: CASSPQGPRGFSTDTQYF.

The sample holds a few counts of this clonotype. The CDR3 sequence: CASSEELNTEAFF. In nucleotides, the CDR3 is TGTGCCAGCAGTGAAGAACTGAACACTGAAGCTTTCTTT. The V call is TRBV2, the J call TRBJ1-1; no reliable D call. This CDR3 spans 13 amino acids. In germline, CDR1 is SNHLY, CDR2 FYNNEI. V shed 1 base and J shed 0 bases, with 3 bases lying between them.

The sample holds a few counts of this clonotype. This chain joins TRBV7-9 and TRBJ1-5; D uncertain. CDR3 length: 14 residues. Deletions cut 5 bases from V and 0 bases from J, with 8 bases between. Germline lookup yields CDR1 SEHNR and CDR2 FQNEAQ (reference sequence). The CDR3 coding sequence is TGTGCCAGCAGCCAATGGGATAGCAATCAGCCCCAGCATTTT. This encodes CASSQWDSNQPQHF.

CDR3 sequence (DNA): TGTGCCAGCAGCTTAGGAGGATCCAAAAACATTCAGTACTTC. Its translation: CASSLGGSKNIQYF. The V call is TRBV11-2, the J call TRBJ2-4; D call uncertain. CDR1 SGHAT and CDR2 FQNNGV come from the germline V gene. This CDR3 comprises 14 residues. Trimming removed 1 base at V and 2 bases at J, with 6 bases between.

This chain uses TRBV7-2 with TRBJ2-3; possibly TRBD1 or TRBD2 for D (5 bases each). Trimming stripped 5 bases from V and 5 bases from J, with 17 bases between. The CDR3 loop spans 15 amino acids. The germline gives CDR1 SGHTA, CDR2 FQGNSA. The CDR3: CASSPGTLALDTQYF. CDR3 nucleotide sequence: TGTGCCAGCAGCCCCGGGACCCTGGCGTTAGATACGCAGTATTTT.

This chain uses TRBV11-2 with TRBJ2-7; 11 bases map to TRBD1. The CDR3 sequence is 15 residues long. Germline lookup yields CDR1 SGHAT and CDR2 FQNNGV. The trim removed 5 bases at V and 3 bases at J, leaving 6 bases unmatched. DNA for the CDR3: TGTGCCAGCAGCCGTCCGGGACAGGGGGTCTACGAGCAGTACTTC. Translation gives CASSRPGQGVYEQYF.

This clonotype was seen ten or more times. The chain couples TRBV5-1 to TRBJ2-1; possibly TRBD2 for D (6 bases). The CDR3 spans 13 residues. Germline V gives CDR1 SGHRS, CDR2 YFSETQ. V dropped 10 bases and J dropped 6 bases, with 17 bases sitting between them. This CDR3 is CAPGLILFNEQFF. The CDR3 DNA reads TGCGCCCCCGGACTAATTTTATTCAATGAGCAGTTCTTC.

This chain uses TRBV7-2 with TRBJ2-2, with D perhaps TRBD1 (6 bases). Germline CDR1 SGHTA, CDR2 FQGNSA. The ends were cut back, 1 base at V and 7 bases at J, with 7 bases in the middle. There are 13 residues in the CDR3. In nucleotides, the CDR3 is TGTGCCAGCAGCTTAGGGACAGTCGGGGAGCTGTTTTTT. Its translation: CASSLGTVGELFF.

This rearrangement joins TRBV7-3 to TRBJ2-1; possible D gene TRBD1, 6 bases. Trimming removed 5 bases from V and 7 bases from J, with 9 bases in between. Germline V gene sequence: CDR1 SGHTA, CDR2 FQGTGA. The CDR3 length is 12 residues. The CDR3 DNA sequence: TGTGCCAGCAGCAAAAGGGGGAATGAGCAGTTCTTC. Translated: CASSKRGNEQFF. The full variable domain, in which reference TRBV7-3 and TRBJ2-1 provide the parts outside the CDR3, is GAGVSQTPSNKVTEKGKYVELRCDPISGHTALYWYRQSLGQGPEFLIYFQGTGAADDSGLPNDRFFAVRPEGSVSTLKIQRTERGDSAVYLCASSKRGNEQFFGPGTRLTVL.

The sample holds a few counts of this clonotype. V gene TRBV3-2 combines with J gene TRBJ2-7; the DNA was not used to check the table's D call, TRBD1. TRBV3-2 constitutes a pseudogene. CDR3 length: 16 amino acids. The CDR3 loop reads CASSGGTGALSYEQYV. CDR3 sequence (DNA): TGTGCCAGCAGCGGGGGGACAGGGGCGCTCTCCTACGAGCAGTACGTC.

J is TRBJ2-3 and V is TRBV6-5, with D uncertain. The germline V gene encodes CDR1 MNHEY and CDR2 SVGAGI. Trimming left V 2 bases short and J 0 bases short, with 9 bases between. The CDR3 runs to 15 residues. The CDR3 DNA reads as TGTGCCAGCAGTTACGGGCTATCTAGCACAGATACGCAGTATTTT. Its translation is CASSYGLSSTDTQYF.

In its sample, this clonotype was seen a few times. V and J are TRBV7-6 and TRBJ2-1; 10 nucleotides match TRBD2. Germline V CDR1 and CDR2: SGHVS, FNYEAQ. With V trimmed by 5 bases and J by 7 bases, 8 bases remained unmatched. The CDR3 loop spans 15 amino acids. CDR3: CASSLSGGASNEQFF. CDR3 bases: TGTGCCAGCAGCCTCAGCGGGGGGGCGAGTAATGAGCAGTTCTTC.